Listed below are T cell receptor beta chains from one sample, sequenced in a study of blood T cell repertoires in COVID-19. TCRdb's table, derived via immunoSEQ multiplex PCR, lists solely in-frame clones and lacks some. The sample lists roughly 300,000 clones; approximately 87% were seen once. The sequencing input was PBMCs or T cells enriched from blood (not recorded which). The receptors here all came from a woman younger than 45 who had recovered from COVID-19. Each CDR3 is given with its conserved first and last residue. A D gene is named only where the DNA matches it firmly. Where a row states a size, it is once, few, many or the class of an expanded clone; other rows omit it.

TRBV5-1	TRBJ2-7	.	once	TGCGCCAGCAGTCTTCAGGGGACCGACGAGCAGTACTTC	CASSLQGTDEQYF
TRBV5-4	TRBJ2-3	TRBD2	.	TGTGCCAGCAGCCCCTGGACTAGCGGGAGCACAGATACGCAGTATTTT	CASSPWTSGSTDTQYF
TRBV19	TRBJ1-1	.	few	TGTGCCAGTAGTACGCCAGGGGCGGGGGCAGCTTTCTTT	CASSTPGAGAAFF
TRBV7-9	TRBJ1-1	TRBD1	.	TGTGCCAGCAGTTCTCCGACAGGGGTAACTGAAGCTTTCTTT	CASSSPTGVTEAFF
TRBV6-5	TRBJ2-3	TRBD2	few	TGTGCCAGCAGTTACCGCGCTAGCGGGGGGGCTCGGACGCAGTATTTT	CASSYRASGGARTQYF
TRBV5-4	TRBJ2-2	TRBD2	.	TGTGCCAGCAGCTTAGGCGGGGGGGCCGTCGGGGAGCTGTTTTTT	CASSLGGGAVGELFF
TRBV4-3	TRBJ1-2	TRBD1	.	TGCGCCAGCAGCGTTACAGGGGAGAATAACTATGGCTACACCTTC	CASSVTGENNYGYTF
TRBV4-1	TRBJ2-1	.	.	TGCGCCAGCAGCCAAGGGCAGCGCTCCTACAATGAGCAGTTCTTC	CASSQGQRSYNEQFF
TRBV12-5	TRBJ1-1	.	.	TGTGCTAGTGGTTTGAGGGACATGAACACTGAAGCTTTCTTT	CASGLRDMNTEAFF
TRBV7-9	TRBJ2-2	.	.	TGTGCCAGCAGCTTCCCCCTCGACAATTACGACACCGGGGAGCTGTTTTTT	CASSFPLDNYDTGELFF
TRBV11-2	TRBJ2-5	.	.	TGTGCCAGCAGCTCTCTCGGGGGCCAAGAGACCCAGTACTTC	CASSSLGGQETQYF
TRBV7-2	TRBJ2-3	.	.	TGTGCCAGCAGCTATAACGGGTACGTCGATACGCAGTATTTT	CASSYNGYVDTQYF
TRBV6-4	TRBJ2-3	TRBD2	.	TGTGCCAGCAGTGAGGGACTAGCGGGGCCAGATACGCAGTATTTT	CASSEGLAGPDTQYF
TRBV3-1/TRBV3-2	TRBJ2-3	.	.	TGTGCCAGCAGCCAGGGGCGGGGAGTAGATACGCAGTATTTT	CASSQGRGVDTQYF
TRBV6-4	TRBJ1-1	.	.	TGTGCCAGCAGTGACTATCGGGAGCCGGGGGAACCTGAAGCTTTCTTT	CASSDYREPGEPEAFF
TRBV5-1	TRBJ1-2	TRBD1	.	TGCGCCAGCAGCGCCCAGGGACAGGGGGATGGCTACACCTTC	CASSAQGQGDGYTF
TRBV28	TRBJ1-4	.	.	TGTGCGATACAGGCGATGAATGAAAAACTGTTTTTT	CAIQAMNEKLFF
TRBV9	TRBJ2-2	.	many	TGTGCCAGCAGCGCAAACACCGGGGAGCTGTTTTTT	CASSANTGELFF
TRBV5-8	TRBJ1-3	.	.	TGTGCCAGCAGCTTGGACAGGGTCTCTGGAAACACCATATATTTT	CASSLDRVSGNTIYF
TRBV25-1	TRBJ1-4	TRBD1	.	TGTGCCAGCAACGGACAGGGTGGTGAAAAACTGTTTTTT	CASNGQGGEKLFF
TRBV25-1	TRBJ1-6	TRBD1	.	TGTGCCAGCAGTGAATATTCCTCGGGACAGGGTTATAATTCACCCCTCCACTTT	CASSEYSSGQGYNSPLHF
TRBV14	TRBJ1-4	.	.	TGTGCCAGCAGCCCTCTTATCAGCGGGACAAGGTCAAATGAAAAACTGTTTTTT	CASSPLISGTRSNEKLFF
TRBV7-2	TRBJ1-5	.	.	TGTGCCAGCAGCCCACAGAGTGGGAGCAATCAGCCCCAGCATTTT	CASSPQSGSNQPQHF